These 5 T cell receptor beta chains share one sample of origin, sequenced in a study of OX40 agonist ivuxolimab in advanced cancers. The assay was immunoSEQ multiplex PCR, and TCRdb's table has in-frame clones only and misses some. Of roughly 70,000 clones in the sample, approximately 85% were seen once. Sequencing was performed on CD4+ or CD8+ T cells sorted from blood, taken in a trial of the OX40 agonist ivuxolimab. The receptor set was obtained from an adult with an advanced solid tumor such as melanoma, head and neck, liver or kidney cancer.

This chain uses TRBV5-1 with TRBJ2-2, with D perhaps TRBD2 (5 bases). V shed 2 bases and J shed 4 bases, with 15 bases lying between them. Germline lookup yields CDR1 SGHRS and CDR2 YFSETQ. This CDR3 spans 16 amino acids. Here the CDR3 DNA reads TGCGCCAGCAGCTTTAGCGCCGGAGGCGGCACCGGGGAGCTGTTTTTT. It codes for CASSFSAGGGTGELFF.

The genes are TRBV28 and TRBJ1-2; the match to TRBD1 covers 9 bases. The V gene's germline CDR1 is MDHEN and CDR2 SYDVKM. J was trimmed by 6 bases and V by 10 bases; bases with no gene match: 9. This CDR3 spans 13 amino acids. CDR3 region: CATIRDRVDGYTF. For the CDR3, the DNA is TGTGCCACAATCCGGGACAGGGTAGATGGCTACACCTTC.

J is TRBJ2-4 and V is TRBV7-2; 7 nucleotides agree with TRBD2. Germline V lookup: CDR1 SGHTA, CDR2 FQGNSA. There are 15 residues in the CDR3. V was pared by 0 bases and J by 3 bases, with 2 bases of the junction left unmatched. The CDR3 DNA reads TGTGCCAGCAGCTTAGCGTCTAGCGGCAAAAACATTCAGTACTTC. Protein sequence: CASSLASSGKNIQYF.

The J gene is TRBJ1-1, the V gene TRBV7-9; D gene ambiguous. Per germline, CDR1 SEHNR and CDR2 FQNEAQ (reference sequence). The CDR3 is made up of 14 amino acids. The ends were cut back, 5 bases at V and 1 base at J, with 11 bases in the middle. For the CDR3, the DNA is TGTGCCAGCAGCCCTAAGGTTACGAACACTGAAGCTTTCTTT. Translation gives CASSPKVTNTEAFF.

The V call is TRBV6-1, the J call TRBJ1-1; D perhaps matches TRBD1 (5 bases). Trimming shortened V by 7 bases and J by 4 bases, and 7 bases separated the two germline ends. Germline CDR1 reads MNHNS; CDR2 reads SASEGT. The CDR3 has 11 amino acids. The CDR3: CASTRGTEAFF. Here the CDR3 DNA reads TGTGCCAGCACGAGGGGCACTGAAGCTTTCTTT.